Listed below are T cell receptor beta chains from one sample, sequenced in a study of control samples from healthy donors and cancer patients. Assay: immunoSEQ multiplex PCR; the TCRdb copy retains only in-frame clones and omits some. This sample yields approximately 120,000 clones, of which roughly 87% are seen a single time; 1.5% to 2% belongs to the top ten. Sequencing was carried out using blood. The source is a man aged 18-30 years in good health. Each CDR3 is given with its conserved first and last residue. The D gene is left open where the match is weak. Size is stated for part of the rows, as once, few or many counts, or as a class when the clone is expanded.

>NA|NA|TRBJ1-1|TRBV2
TGTGCCAGCTCCCGGGGCGGGGCCAGGAACACTGAAGCTTTCTTT
CASSRGGARNTEAFF
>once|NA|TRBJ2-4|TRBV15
TGTGCCACCGGAGGCAGGGGCGGATCGAACATTCAGTACTTC
CATGGRGGSNIQYF
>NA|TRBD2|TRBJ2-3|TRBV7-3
TGTGCCAGCAGCCCGAAAGTCCATGTAGCGGGAGGGGCAGATACGCAGTATTTT
CASSPKVHVAGGADTQYF
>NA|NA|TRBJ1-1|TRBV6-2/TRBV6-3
TGTGCCAGCAGTTACGGTCTTCGCTCGAACACTGAAGCTTTCTTT
CASSYGLRSNTEAFF
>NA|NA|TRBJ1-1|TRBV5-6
TGTGCCAGCACCCAAGCAGGAGGGAACACTGAAGCTTTCTTT
CASTQAGGNTEAFF
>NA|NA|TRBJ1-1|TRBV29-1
TGCAGCGTTACTTTCGGGGGCAGCACTGAAGCTTTCTTT
CSVTFGGSTEAFF
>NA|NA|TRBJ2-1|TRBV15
TGTGCCACCAGCAGAGTCTGGGATGAGCAGTTCTTC
CATSRVWDEQFF
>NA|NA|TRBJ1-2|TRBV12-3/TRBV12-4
TGTGCCAGCAGTTACCAGGCGAACTATGGCTACACCTTC
CASSYQANYGYTF
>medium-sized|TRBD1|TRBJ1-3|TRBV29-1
TGCAGCGTTGATGATACAGGGGTGAACACCATATATTTT
CSVDDTGVNTIYF
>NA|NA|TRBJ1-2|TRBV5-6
TGTGCCAGCAGCTTCTTCGGGACAATGAGCGGCTACACCTTC
CASSFFGTMSGYTF
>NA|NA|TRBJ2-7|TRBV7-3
TGTGCCAGCAGCCAGCTACCGGGACGCTCCTACGAGCAGTACTTC
CASSQLPGRSYEQYF
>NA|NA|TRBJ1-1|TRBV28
TGTGCCAGCACCCCCAGACGCACTGAAGCTTTCTTT
CASTPRRTEAFF
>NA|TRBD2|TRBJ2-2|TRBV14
TGTGCCAGCAGCCAAGGAGTAACTAGCGGGAGAGCCGGGGAGCTGTTTTTT
CASSQGVTSGRAGELFF
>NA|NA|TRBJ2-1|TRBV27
TGTGCCAGCAGTTTAGCGAGCGGCCCCTACAATGAGCAGTTCTTC
CASSLASGPYNEQFF
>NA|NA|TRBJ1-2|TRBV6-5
TGTGCCAGCAGTTACTCGGGACGTGCCTATGGCTACACCTTC
CASSYSGRAYGYTF
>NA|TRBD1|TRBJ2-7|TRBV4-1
TGCGCCAGCAGCCCGGGACAGGGAGATTACGAGCAGTACTTC
CASSPGQGDYEQYF
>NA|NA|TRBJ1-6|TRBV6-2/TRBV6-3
TGTGCCAGCAGTCGACCCCCAGGTACACCCCTCCACTTT
CASSRPPGTPLHF
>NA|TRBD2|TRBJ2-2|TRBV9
TGTGCCAGCAGCGTCAGCGGGAGGGAGAACACCGGGGAGCTGTTTTTT
CASSVSGRENTGELFF
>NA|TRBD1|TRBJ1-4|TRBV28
TGTGCCAGCATCCCAGGGGGCTTTAATGAAAAACTGTTTTTT
CASIPGGFNEKLFF
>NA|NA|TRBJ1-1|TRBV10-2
TGCGCCAGCAGTGAGATGGACCGGGCTTTCTTT
CASSEMDRAFF
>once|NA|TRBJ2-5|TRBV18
TGTGCCAGCTCCCGCATTCGCGGGGGCGGCCAAGAGACCCAGTACTTC
CASSRIRGGGQETQYF
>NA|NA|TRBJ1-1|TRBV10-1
TGCGCCAGCAGTGAGAGACTCCCGCCTGAAGCTTTCTTT
CASSERLPPEAFF
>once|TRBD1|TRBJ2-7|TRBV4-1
TGCGCCAGCAGCCAAGGTAGGACAGGGGCCTACGAGCAGTACTTC
CASSQGRTGAYEQYF
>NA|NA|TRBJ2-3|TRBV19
TGTGCCAGTAGTAAAGGGATTCTTAGCACAGATACGCAGTATTTT
CASSKGILSTDTQYF